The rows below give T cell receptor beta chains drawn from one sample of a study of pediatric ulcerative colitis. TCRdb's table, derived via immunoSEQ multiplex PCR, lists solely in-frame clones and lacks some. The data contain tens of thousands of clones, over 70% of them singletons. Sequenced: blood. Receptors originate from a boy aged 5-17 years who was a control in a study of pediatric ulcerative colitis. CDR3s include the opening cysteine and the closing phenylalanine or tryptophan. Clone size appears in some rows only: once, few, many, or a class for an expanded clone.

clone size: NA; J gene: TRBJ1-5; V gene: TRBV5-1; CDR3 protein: CASSPGLGNSNQPQHF
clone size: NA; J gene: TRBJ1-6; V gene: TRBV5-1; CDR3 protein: CASQGGVSDSPLHF
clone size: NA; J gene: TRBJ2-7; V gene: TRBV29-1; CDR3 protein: CSVRPGQGAGEQYF
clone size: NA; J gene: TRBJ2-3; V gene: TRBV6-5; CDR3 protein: CASSYSTLGLDTQYF
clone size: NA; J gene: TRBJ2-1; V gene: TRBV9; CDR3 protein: CASSVTHFGDEQFF
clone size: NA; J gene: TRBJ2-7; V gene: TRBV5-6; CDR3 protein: CASSLGQGRYEQYF
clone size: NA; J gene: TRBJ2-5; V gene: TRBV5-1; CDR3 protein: CASSITGRETQYF
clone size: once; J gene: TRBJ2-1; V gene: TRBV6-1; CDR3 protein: CASSWTSGVPDEQFF
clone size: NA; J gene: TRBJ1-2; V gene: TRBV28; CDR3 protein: CASMSGTNYGYTF
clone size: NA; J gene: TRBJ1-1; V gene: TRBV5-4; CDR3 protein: CASSLWQGKNTEAFF
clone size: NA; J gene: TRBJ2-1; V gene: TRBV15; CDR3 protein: CATSRGVPSASSYNEQFF
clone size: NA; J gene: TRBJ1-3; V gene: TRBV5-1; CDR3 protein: CASRLPHREMGNTIYF
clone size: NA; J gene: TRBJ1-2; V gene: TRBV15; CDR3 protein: CATSRLRGGGNYGYTF
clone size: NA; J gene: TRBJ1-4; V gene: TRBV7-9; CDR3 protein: CASSLVSFALNEKLFF
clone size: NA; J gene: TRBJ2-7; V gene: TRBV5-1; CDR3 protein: CASSLGQGVYEQYF
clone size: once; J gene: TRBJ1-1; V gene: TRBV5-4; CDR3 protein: CASSLFLENTEAFF
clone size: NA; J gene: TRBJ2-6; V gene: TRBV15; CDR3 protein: CATSRGAGTGANVLTF
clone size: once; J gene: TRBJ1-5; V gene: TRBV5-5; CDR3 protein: CASSLIPAQHF
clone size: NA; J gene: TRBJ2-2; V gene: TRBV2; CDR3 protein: CASKFLAVDTGELFF
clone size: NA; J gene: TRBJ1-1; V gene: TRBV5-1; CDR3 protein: CASKEYSDSNTEAFF
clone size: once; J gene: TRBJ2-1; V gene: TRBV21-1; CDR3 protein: CASSRIKGYNEQFF
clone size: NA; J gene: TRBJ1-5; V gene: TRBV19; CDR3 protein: CASRASARQPQHF
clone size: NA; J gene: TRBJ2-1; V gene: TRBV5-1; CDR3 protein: CASSPPNRVGTGKYNEQFF
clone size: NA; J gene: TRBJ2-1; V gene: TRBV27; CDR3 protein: CASTSGPLSYNEQFF
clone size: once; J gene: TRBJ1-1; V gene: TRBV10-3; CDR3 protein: CAISDGQGNTEAFF
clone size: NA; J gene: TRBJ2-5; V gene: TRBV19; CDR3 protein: CASRNQGARETQYF
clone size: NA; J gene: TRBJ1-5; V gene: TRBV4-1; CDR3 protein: CASSQGGGSVNQPQHF
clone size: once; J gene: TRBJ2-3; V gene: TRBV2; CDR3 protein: CASKEPGGTSGRRSGGTDTQYF
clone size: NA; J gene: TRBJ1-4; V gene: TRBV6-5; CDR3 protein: CASSYSNLMNEKLFF
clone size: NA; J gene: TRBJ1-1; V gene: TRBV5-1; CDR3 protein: CASSSGTGKGDTEAFF
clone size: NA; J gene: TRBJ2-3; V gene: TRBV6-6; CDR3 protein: CASRPSGGGTDTQYF
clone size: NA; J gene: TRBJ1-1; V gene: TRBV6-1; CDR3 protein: CASIRLNTEAFF
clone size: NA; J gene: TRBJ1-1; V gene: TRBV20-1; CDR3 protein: CSARRDSEAFF
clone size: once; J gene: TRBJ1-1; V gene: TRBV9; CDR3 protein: CASSVEGNTEAFF
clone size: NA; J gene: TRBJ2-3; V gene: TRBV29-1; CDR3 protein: CSVEDPWVGAGGRTGTDTQYF
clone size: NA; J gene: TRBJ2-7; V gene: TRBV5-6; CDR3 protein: CASSFSGQGAEEQYF
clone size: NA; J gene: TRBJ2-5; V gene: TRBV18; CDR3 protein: CASSPLPGQPYQETQYF
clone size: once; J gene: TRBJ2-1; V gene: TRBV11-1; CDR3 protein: CASSFGTSAYNEQFF
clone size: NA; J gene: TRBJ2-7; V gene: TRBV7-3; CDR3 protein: CASSLTYTGLAEQYF
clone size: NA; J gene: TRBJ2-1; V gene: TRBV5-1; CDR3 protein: CASSLDLAGRNEQFF
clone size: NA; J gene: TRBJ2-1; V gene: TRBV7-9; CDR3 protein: CASSQVTSGSNEQFF
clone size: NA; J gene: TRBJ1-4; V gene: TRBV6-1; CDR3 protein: CASSRSATNEKLFF
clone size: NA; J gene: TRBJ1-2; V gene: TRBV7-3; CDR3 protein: CASSFRGGFDLGYGYTF
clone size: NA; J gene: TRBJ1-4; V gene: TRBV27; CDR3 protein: CASSLYPHEEKLFF
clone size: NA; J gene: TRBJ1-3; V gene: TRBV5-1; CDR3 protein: CASSLRGQGDSGNTIYF
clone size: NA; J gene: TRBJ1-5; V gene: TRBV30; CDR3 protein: CAWSVRSNQPQHF
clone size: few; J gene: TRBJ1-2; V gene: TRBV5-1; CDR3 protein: CASSQSRQGSGYTF
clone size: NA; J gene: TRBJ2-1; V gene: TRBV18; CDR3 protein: CASSPTSAYNEQFF
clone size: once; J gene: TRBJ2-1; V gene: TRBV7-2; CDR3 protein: CASSLDGGGVRNEQFF
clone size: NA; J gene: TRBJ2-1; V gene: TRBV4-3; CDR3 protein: CASSQGVSGGYNEQFF
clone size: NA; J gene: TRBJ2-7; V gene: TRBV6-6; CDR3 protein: CASSYPGRELYEQYF
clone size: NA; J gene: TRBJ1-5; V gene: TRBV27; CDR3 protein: CASSPAISDLSNQPQHF
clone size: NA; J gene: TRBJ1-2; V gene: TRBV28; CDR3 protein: CASRETDTFNYGYTF
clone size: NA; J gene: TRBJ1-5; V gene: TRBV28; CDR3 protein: CASSLSLGGNQPQHF
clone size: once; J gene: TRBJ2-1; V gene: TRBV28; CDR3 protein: CASSTIAGGPYNEQFF
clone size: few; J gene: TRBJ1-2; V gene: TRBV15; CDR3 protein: CATSGTGGGNYGYTF
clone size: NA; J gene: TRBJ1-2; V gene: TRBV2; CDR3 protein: CASRPGQGTYGYTF